The present entry profiles one T cell receptor (beta chain) with its context. The assay was immunoSEQ multiplex PCR, and TCRdb's table has in-frame clones only and misses some. The sample has over 150,000 clones, around four fifths seen once. This specimen belongs to a study of blood T cell repertoires in COVID-19. The CDR3 contains 14 residues. The V and J ends lost 3 bases and 9 bases, in that order; junction bases with no gene match: 10. CDR1 KGHDR and CDR2 SFDVKD come from the germline V gene. Sequencing input: peripheral blood. The TCR was taken from a human donor with acute or convalescent COVID-19. The donor label of this sample is uncertain. This chain links TRBV24-1 with TRBJ2-7; TRBD2 aligns across 7 bases. The CDR3: CATSDQRGGDGQYF. The CDR3 DNA is TGTGCCACCAGTGATCAGCGGGGCGGTGACGGGCAGTACTTC.